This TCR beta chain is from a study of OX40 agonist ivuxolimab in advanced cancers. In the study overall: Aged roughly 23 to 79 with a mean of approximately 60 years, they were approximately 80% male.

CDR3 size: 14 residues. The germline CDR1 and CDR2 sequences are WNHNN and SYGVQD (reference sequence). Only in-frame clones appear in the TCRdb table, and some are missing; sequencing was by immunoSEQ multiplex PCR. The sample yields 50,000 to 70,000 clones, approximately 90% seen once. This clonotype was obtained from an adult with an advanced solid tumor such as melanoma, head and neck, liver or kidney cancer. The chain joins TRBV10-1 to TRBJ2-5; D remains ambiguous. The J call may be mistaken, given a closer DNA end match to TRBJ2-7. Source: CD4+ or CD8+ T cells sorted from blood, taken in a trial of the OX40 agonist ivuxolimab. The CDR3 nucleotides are TGCGCCAGCAGTAGCGACCTCGGCTCCTACGAGCAGTACTTC. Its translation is CASSSDLGSYEQYF.